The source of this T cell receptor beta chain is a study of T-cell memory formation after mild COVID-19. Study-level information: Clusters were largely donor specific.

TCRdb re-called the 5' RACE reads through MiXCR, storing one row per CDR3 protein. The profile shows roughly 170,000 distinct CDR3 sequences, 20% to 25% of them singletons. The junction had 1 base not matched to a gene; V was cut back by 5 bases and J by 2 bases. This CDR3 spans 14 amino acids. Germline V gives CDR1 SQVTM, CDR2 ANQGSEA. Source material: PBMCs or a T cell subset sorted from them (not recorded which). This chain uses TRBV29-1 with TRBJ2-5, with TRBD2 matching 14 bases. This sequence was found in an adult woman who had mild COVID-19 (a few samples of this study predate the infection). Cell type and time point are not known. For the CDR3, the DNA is TGCAGCGTTTGGACTAGCGGGGGGCAAGAGACCCAGTACTTC. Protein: CSVWTSGGQETQYF.